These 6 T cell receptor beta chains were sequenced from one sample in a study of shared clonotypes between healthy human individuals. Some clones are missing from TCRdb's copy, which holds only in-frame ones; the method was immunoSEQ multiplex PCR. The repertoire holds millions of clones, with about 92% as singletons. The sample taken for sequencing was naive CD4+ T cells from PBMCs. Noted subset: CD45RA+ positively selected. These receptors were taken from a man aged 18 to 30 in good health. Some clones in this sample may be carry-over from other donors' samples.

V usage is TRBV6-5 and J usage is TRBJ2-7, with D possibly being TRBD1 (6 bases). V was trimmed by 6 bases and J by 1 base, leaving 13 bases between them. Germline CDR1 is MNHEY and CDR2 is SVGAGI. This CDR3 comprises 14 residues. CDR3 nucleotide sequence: TGTGCCAGCAGACGGGACACGGGTTCCTACGAGCAGTACTTC. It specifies CASRRDTGSYEQYF.

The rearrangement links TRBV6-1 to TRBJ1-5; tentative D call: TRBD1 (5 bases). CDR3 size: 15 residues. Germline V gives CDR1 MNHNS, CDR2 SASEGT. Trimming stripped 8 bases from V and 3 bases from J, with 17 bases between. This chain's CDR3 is CASRRGDRPNQPQHF. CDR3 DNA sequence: TGTGCCAGCCGGAGAGGGGACCGACCCAATCAGCCCCAGCATTTT.

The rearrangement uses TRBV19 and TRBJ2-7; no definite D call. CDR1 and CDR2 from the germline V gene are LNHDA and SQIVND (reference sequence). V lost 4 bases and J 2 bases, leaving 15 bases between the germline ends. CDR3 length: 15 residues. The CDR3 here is CASSNQETATYEQYF. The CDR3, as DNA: TGTGCCAGTAGTAATCAGGAGACCGCCACCTACGAGCAGTACTTC.

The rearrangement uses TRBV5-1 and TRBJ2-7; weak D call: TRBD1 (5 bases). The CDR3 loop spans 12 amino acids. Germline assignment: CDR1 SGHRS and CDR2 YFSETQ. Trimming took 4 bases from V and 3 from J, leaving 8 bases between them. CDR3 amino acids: CASSMDIYEQYF. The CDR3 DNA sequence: TGCGCCAGCAGCATGGACATCTACGAGCAGTACTTC.

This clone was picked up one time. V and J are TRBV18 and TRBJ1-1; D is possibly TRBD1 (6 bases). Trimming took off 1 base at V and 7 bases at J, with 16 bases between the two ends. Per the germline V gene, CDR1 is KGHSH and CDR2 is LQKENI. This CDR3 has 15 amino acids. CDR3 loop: CASSPRTSNRVEAFF. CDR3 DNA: TGTGCCAGCTCACCACGGACTTCTAACAGGGTTGAAGCTTTCTTT.

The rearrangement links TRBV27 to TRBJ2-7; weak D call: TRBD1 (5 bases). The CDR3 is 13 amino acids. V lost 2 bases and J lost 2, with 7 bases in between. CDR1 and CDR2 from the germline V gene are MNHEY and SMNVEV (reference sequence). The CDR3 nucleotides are TGTGCCAGCAGTTTAACAGGCCCCTACGAGCAGTACTTC. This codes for CASSLTGPYEQYF.